Below, 3 T cell receptor beta chains from the same sample are listed, as sequenced in a study of T cell clonality in common variable immunodeficiency. Study-wide points: In common variable immunodeficiency, TCR beta chains reportedly carried fewer deletions and N-nucleotide insertions.

Their recognized antigens are unknown. The method was immunoSEQ multiplex PCR; TCRdb's version includes in-frame clones alone and lacks a portion of them. There are under 35,000 clones in the sample, none observed a single time. Specimen: peripheral blood mononuclear cells. The receptors here all came from a human donor with common variable immunodeficiency.

On this clone itself: The missing CDR3 end, 3 residues past where the read stops, is filled in from the germline J gene. The chain carries TRBV7-6 and TRBJ2-3; 9 bases fit TRBD1. Germline V gene lookup returns CDR1 SGHVS and CDR2 FNYEAQ. Trimming removed 5 bases from V and 4 bases from J; junction bases left unmatched: 10. The CDR3 is 16 amino acids. CDR3 region: CASSETGGLSADTQYF. The sequenced part of the CDR3 DNA is TGTGCCAGCAGCGAAACAGGGGGCCTTAGCGCAGATACG.

This clone has at least ten counts. The CDR3 is cut off 3 residues early in the read; its end comes from the germline J gene. The rearrangement uses TRBV6-1 and TRBJ1-2; TRBD1 matches 7 bases. There are 13 residues in the CDR3. Germline V gene data show CDR1 as MNHNS and CDR2 as SASEGT. V was pared by 4 bases and J by 6 bases, with 5 bases of the junction left unmatched. CDR3 protein: CASSGQTGNGYTF. The CDR3 bases that were read are TGTGCCAGCAGTGGCCAGACAGGGAATGGC.

This clone has just a few counts. The read comes to an end 3 residues before the CDR3 does, leaving the germline J gene to fill in the end. The chain is built from TRBV19 and TRBJ2-1, with TRBD1 matching 8 bases. There are 15 residues in the CDR3. CDR1 LNHDA and CDR2 SQIVND come from the germline V gene (reference sequence). With 3 bases clipped from V and 5 bases from J, the junction kept 6 bases outside the gene matches. CDR3 in amino acids: CASSIQTGGDNEQFF. CDR3 DNA (partial): TGTGCCAGTAGTATCCAAACAGGGGGAGACAATGAG.